Sequencing of this T cell receptor (beta chain) was carried out in a study of blood T cell repertoires in COVID-19. For the study at large: Sites across the United States, Italy and Spain contributed samples from acute and convalescent COVID-19. Nucleic acid was either cDNA or gDNA, and it came from T cells, B-cell-depleted T cells, or PBMCs.

Recruited during active infection, patients (from Seattle) were subsequently followed longitudinally. As processed by the authors: How many nucleated cells were present was estimated from reference gene primer amplification. TCRdb's table, derived via immunoSEQ multiplex PCR, lists solely in-frame clones and lacks some. V, J and clone size were drawn from that table, and D and trimming were deduced from the DNA. The sample carries around 470,000 clones, 80% to 90% recorded once. V dropped 6 bases and J dropped 5; count of bases not matched to a gene: 3. CDR1 MNHEY and CDR2 SVGEGT come from the germline V gene. The CDR3 is 13 amino acids.

The V gene is TRBV6-2 or TRBV6-3, the J gene TRBJ1-5, with TRBD1 identical over 8 bases. The sample comprised peripheral blood. This TCR was recovered from a man between 18 and 29 years old with COVID-19, enrolled during active disease. DNA for the CDR3: TGTGCCAGCAGCTTACAGGGGGATCAGCCCCAGCATTTT. This translates into CASSLQGDQPQHF.